This is a list of T cell receptor beta chains from one sample in a study of tumor and adjacent non-tumor tissue in lung cancer. TCRdb ran MiXCR on the multiplex PCR reads and lists one entry per CDR3 protein. The sample records 100,000 to 120,000 distinct CDR3 sequences, 84% being singletons. The material sequenced was lung tumor tissue. All receptors derive from a man in his 70s with non-small cell lung cancer. Both conserved end residues are part of each CDR3. The order of the fields is clone size, D gene, V gene, J gene, CDR3 protein, CDR3 DNA. D genes are given only for firm matches. Size tells how often a clone was seen (once, few, many) or the class of an expanded clone, and some rows leave it out.

>-|TRBD1|TRBV11-2|TRBJ1-1
CASRRTGGALF
TGTGCCAGCAGGCGGACAGGGGGGGCTTTATTT
>few|TRBD1|TRBV29-1|TRBJ2-3
CSTRGSLDTQYF
TGTAGCACCAGGGGGTCCTTGGATACGCAGTATTTT
>-|-|TRBV29-1|TRBJ2-5
CSVRRLTAYTYF
TGCAGCGTACGACGACTCACGGCTTATACCTACTTC
>-|-|TRBV18|TRBJ1-6
CASSPFTVTQRNSPLHF
TGTGCCAGCTCACCATTCACCGTGACCCAACGGAATTCACCCCTCCACTTT
>-|TRBD1|TRBV10-2|TRBJ1-5
CTSSGTGANQPQHF
TGCACCAGCAGCGGGACAGGGGCCAACCAGCCCCAGCATTTT
>-|-|TRBV6-2/TRBV6-3|TRBJ2-1
CASNRSGYNDKFF
TGTGCCAGCAACAGAAGCGGTTACAATGACAAGTTCTTC
>-|-|TRBV11-2|TRBJ2-3
CASILTQGECTDTQYF
TGTGCCAGCATCTTAACTCAGGGTGAATGCACAGATACGCAGTATTTT
>-|-|TRBV7-9|TRBJ2-5
CASNLEGVRPEETHYF
TGTGCCAGCAACTTAGAAGGGGTCCGGCCGGAAGAGACCCATTACTTC
>-|TRBD1|TRBV5-4|TRBJ1-6
CTSSMTGDSSSLLHF
TGTACCAGCAGCATGACAGGGGATAGTAGTTCACTCCTCCACTTT
>-|TRBD2|TRBV5-4|TRBJ2-1
CASSYGLAGFSYNEQFF
TGTGCCAGCAGCTACGGACTAGCGGGTTTCTCCTACAATGAGCAATTCTTC
>-|-|TRBV6-2/TRBV6-3|TRBJ1-5
CASSYSVLVNQPQQF
TGTGCCAGCAGTTACTCGGTACTCGTCAATCAGCCCCAGCAATTT
>many|-|TRBV29-1|TRBJ1-1
CSVEGQASTEAFF
TGCAGCGTTGAAGGACAGGCAAGCACTGAAGCTTTCTTT
>-|-|TRBV29-1|TRBJ2-7
CSVVVGNEQCF
TGCAGCGTTGTCGTCGGGAACGAGCAATGCTTC